This T cell receptor (beta chain) was retrieved from a study of cytomegalovirus exposure and HLA in healthy donors. Background on the study: T cells numbering approximately 170 million yielded approximately 100 million unique TCR beta sequences in an earlier analysis.

Likely unrecorded immune exposures existed in these nominally healthy donors. The PCR contained 60 Vbeta and 13 Jbeta primers. The assay was immunoSEQ multiplex PCR, and TCRdb's table has in-frame clones only and misses some. Of 150,000 or so clones in the sample, roughly 83% are singletons; the top ten hold around 7.2%. Study conclusions and caveats: The CMV antigen specificity of a few CMV-associated chains was confirmed through in vitro analysis. Likely technical artifact: a cluster of highly shared sequence variants.

As for this clone: Its antigen remains unidentified.

Germline CDR1 MDHEN, CDR2 SYDVKM. The CDR3 has 15 residues. V lost 5 bases and J lost 6; bases outside the gene matches: 10. Sequenced sample: PBMCs. The sequence was collected from a man younger than 40 in good health and CMV-seropositive. V gene TRBV28 combines with J gene TRBJ2-3; TRBD1 agrees at 8 bases. The CDR3 loop is CASSRTGLRGDTQYF. DNA for the CDR3: TGTGCCAGCAGTCGGACAGGGCTCCGAGGGGATACGCAGTATTTT.